The 9 T cell receptor beta chains reported below all come from one sample, sequenced in a study of control samples from healthy donors and cancer patients. Sequencing was performed with immunoSEQ multiplex PCR; in TCRdb, only in-frame clones are kept and a portion is missing. The repertoire has around 150,000 clones, around 94% of them found once; the top ten carry 11% to 15%. What was sequenced was PBMCs. Receptors originate from a man in his 60s with colorectal cancer.

The chain uses TRBV19 and TRBJ1-5, with no clear D. The CDR3 is 14 residues long. V lost 3 bases and J 2 bases, leaving 8 bases between the germline ends. CDR1 is LNHDA, CDR2 SQIVND, per germline (reference sequence). CDR3 sequence: CASSIRVGNQPQHF. The CDR3 DNA reads as TGTGCCAGTAGTATTCGGGTCGGCAATCAGCCCCAGCATTTT.

The gene calls are TRBV4-1 and TRBJ1-4, with TRBD1 identical over 10 bases. There are 15 residues in the CDR3. J was trimmed by 7 bases and V by 5 bases; bases with no gene match: 7. Germline V gene sequence: CDR1 MGHRA, CDR2 YSYEKL. The CDR3 region is CASSVRTGGIEKLFF. CDR3 nucleotides: TGCGCCAGCAGCGTACGGACAGGGGGGATTGAAAAACTGTTTTTT.

In nucleotides, the CDR3 is TGTGCCACCAGTGACCCCGGACAGGGTGGCATTCAGTACTTC. Amino acid sequence: CATSDPGQGGIQYF. The chain links TRBV24-1 to TRBJ2-4, with TRBD1 matching over 8 bases. Germline assignment: CDR1 KGHDR and CDR2 SFDVKD. J lost 9 bases, V lost 4 bases, and 7 bases had no gene match. The CDR3 extends over 14 amino acids.

The chain is built from TRBV4-2 and TRBJ2-2; D perhaps matches TRBD2 (6 bases). Germline lookup yields CDR1 LGHNA and CDR2 YNFKEQ. The CDR3 runs to 16 residues. The V gene lost 0 bases and the J gene lost 1 base, with 9 bases spanning the gap. DNA for the CDR3: TGTGCCAGCAGCCAAGACTCGCGGGAGAACACCGGGGAGCTGTTTTTT. Translating it yields CASSQDSRENTGELFF.

This clone was found a few times. The junction departs from the called germline gene at one end, perhaps through a read error. The rearrangement uses TRBV3-1 (or the pseudogene TRBV3-2) and TRBJ2-5; 10 bases line up with TRBD2. Germline lookup yields CDR1 LGHDT and CDR2 YNNKEL (reference sequence). The CDR3 is 13 amino acids. The CDR3 spells CASSQPPGLAADF. The CDR3 DNA sequence: TGTGCCAGCAGCCAACCCCCCGGACTAGCGGCGGACTTC.

CDR3: CAWSTNRDTLRTNEKLFF. The CDR3 DNA reads TGTGCCTGGAGTACCAACCGGGACACCCTAAGGACTAATGAAAAACTGTTTTTT. The V gene is TRBV30, the J gene TRBJ1-4, with D perhaps TRBD1 (6 bases). Trimming pared 2 bases from V and 2 bases from J, leaving 21 bases between. The CDR3 is 18 amino acids. Germline CDR1 reads GTSNPN; CDR2 reads SVGIG (reference sequence).

The chain recombines TRBV7-8 with TRBJ1-5; D remains ambiguous. Germline V gene lookup returns CDR1 SGHVS and CDR2 FQNEAQ. V lost 1 base and J lost 0, with 13 bases in between. The CDR3 totals 17 residues. CDR3 loop: CASSLVTSLYSNQPQHF. CDR3 nucleotides: TGTGCCAGCAGCTTAGTCACCAGTCTTTATAGCAATCAGCCCCAGCATTTT.

The rearrangement joins TRBV10-3 to TRBJ2-7, with D uncertain. The germline V gene has CDR1 ENHRY and CDR2 SYGVKD. The CDR3 consists of 16 residues. Trimming cost V 0 bases and J 1 base, with 13 bases left between them. CDR3 in amino acids: CAISESSSRISYEQYF. Written as DNA, the CDR3 is TGTGCCATCAGTGAGTCAAGTTCCAGAATTTCCTACGAGCAGTACTTC.

This rearrangement joins TRBV4-1 to TRBJ2-7; unclear D gene. Trimming took 0 bases from V and 6 from J, leaving 12 bases between them. The CDR3 is 14 amino acids. Germline V CDR1 and CDR2: MGHRA, YSYEKL. CDR3 protein: CASSQDGFGGEQYF. CDR3 DNA sequence: TGCGCCAGCAGCCAAGATGGGTTCGGCGGCGAGCAGTACTTC.